These 25 T cell receptor beta chains share one sample of origin, sequenced in a study of T-cell memory formation after mild COVID-19. TCRdb reprocessed the 5' RACE reads via MiXCR and lists one record per CDR3 protein. Of hundreds of thousands of distinct CDR3 sequences in the sample, 15% to 20% were seen once. Sequencing was done on a sample of PBMCs or a T cell subset sorted from them (not recorded which). Receptor source: a man aged 18 to 35 who had mild COVID-19 (a few samples of this study predate the infection). Cell type and time point are not known.

The CDR3 loop is CASTPIPPVVGGYEQYF. The CDR3 region has the DNA TGCGCCAGCACCCCAATCCCCCCCGTAGTGGGGGGCTACGAGCAGTACTTC. V and J are TRBV23-1 and TRBJ2-7, with a tentative D call TRBD2 (6 bases). TRBV23-1 is flagged as an ORF with uncertain function. There are 17 residues in the CDR3. The ends were cut back, 7 bases at V and 3 bases at J, with 25 bases in the middle.

The CDR3 reads CSAQGTRGQETQYF. Here the CDR3 DNA reads TGCAGTGCTCAGGGAACAAGGGGGCAAGAGACCCAGTACTTC. V and J are TRBV20-1 and TRBJ2-5; maybe TRBD1 (6 bases). The CDR3 covers 14 residues. V shed 5 bases and J shed 2 bases, with 15 bases lying between them. Germline V gene lookup returns CDR1 DFQATT and CDR2 SNEGSKA (reference sequence).

This clonotype was counted only a few times. The chain has TRBV15 and TRBJ2-7, with unresolved D. Trimming left V 0 bases short and J 7 bases short, with 10 bases between. CDR3 size: 13 residues. Germline CDR1 is LNHNV and CDR2 is YYDKDF (reference sequence). The DNA of the CDR3 is TGTGCCACCAGCAGAGATCCTAGGATGGAGCAGTACTTC. Translating gives CATSRDPRMEQYF.

This clonotype was recorded a few times. The chain has TRBV28 and TRBJ1-5; D uncertain. The CDR3 contains 15 residues. Trimming removed 6 bases at V and 1 base at J, with 13 bases between. CDR1 is MDHEN and CDR2 is SYDVKM in the germline V gene. The CDR3 protein is CASSPMAMSNQPQHF. The CDR3 nucleotides read TGTGCCAGCAGCCCGATGGCTATGAGCAATCAGCCCCAGCATTTT.

This chain links TRBV7-9 with TRBJ2-2; the match to TRBD1 covers 8 bases. This CDR3 comprises 15 residues. V lost 4 bases and J lost 5; bases outside the gene matches: 6. From germline, CDR1 is SEHNR and CDR2 FQNEAQ (reference sequence). In nucleotides, the CDR3 is TGTGCCAGCAGCTACCGGGACAGGAAAACCGGGGAGCTGTTTTTT. This gives the protein CASSYRDRKTGELFF.

This clonotype was detected only a few times. The chain joins TRBV7-9 to TRBJ2-3; 10 bases line up with TRBD1. There are 14 residues in the CDR3. The germline V gene has CDR1 SEHNR and CDR2 FQNEAQ (reference sequence). Trimming at V came to 3 bases and at J to 7 bases, leaving 4 bases not matched to a gene. The CDR3 protein is CASSFRDRGHTQYF. The CDR3 DNA reads TGTGCCAGCAGCTTCAGGGACAGGGGACATACGCAGTATTTT.

This clonotype was seen only a few times. The chain couples TRBV6-2 or TRBV6-3 to TRBJ2-3; 8 positions match TRBD1. Germline CDR1 MNHEY, CDR2 SVGEGT. This CDR3 contains 17 residues. V shed 5 bases and J 3 bases; nucleotides not matched to a gene: 13. The CDR3 reads CASSRPRTGRLTDTQYF. CDR3 sequence (DNA): TGTGCCAGCAGTCGCCCCCGGACAGGGAGGTTGACAGATACGCAGTATTTT.

Only a few counts were recorded for this clonotype. The J gene is TRBJ1-1, the V gene TRBV12-3 or TRBV12-4; no clear D gene. V dropped 8 bases and J dropped 2 bases, with 15 bases sitting between them. The CDR3 is 14 amino acids. CDR3 region: CASGTGSINTEAFF. The DNA for the CDR3 is TGTGCCAGCGGCACGGGCAGCATTAACACTGAAGCTTTCTTT.

This clonotype was observed a few times. This chain uses TRBV7-9 with TRBJ1-1; 7 bases are shared with TRBD1. V shed 5 bases, J shed 5 bases, and the junction held 11 bases outside the gene matches. Germline V gene data show CDR1 as SEHNR and CDR2 as FQNEAQ (reference sequence). The CDR3 loop spans 15 amino acids. CDR3 DNA sequence: TGTGCCAGCAGCACCCGTGGGAGGGGGCTTACTGAAGCTTTCTTT. It codes for CASSTRGRGLTEAFF.

This clonotype was counted only a few times. The chain combines TRBV12-3 or TRBV12-4 with TRBJ2-6; D ambiguous. Trimming took off 7 bases at V and 1 base at J, with 5 bases between the two ends. The CDR3 totals 13 residues. CDR3 bases: TGTGCCAGCATTCCTTCTGGGGCCAACGTCCTGACTTTC. This codes for CASIPSGANVLTF.

This chain joins TRBV20-1 and TRBJ2-3; no firm D call. V gave up 6 bases and J gave up 0 bases, with 13 bases separating them. This CDR3 contains 14 residues. CDR1 DFQATT and CDR2 SNEGSKA come from the germline V gene (reference sequence). The CDR3 sequence: CSANRRASTDTQYF. As DNA, the CDR3 is TGCAGTGCCAATCGTAGAGCTAGCACAGATACGCAGTATTTT.

The CDR3 DNA follows: TGCGCCAGCAGCCAAGTGTATAGGACTCCGGAGGCGGGCAATCAGCCCCAGCATTTT. Its translation: CASSQVYRTPEAGNQPQHF. The V call is TRBV4-1, the J call TRBJ1-5, with no clear D. This CDR3 region has 19 residues. Trimming cost V 1 base and J 2 bases, with 21 bases left between them. Germline loops: CDR1 MGHRA, CDR2 YSYEKL.

The CDR3 is CAISVRGQDSPLHF. CDR3 in DNA: TGTGCCATCAGTGTTAGGGGGCAAGACTCACCCCTCCACTTT. The chain combines TRBV10-3 with TRBJ1-6; 7 bases fit TRBD1. V lost 4 bases, J lost 10 bases, and 7 bases stayed unmatched. The CDR3 spans 14 residues. Germline V gene sequence: CDR1 ENHRY, CDR2 SYGVKD.

This chain connects TRBV20-1 to TRBJ1-5, with a tentative D call TRBD1 (5 bases). Trimming took off 0 bases at V and 0 bases at J, with 9 bases between the two ends. There are 15 residues in the CDR3. The germline V gene has CDR1 DFQATT and CDR2 SNEGSKA (reference sequence). CDR3: CSAREQVYSNQPQHF. In DNA form, the CDR3 reads TGCAGTGCTAGAGAACAGGTGTATAGCAATCAGCCCCAGCATTTT.

This chain uses TRBV4-2 with TRBJ2-3; a possible D gene is TRBD2 (5 bases). V was cut by 0 bases and J by 2 bases, with 12 bases left in between. The CDR3 is 16 amino acids. CDR1 is LGHNA, CDR2 YNFKEQ, per germline. The CDR3 region has the DNA TGTGCCAGCAGCCAAGATCTGGCGGGCCCCACAGATACGCAGTATTTT. Translating it yields CASSQDLAGPTDTQYF.

The V gene is TRBV28, the J gene TRBJ2-7; possibly TRBD1 for D (6 bases). V was trimmed by 5 bases and J by 2 bases, leaving 13 bases between them. The germline V gene has CDR1 MDHEN and CDR2 SYDVKM. CDR3 length: 14 amino acids. This chain's CDR3 is CASSPHREAYEQYV. CDR3 coding DNA: TGTGCCAGCAGTCCGCACAGGGAAGCCTACGAGCAGTACGTC.

The rearrangement links TRBV5-1 to TRBJ1-1; D remains unclear. The germline V and J ends were trimmed by 4 bases and 4 bases, with 11 bases remaining between them. Germline assignment: CDR1 SGHRS and CDR2 YFSETQ. The CDR3 length is 13 residues. CDR3 coding DNA: TGCGCCAGCAGCGTCATACCGACCACTGAAGCTTTCTTT. Its protein is CASSVIPTTEAFF.

This clonotype was counted a few times. This chain links TRBV20-1 with TRBJ1-3, with a tentative D call TRBD1 (5 bases). The V gene lost 4 bases and the J gene lost 1 base, with 8 bases spanning the gap. The germline V gene encodes CDR1 DFQATT and CDR2 SNEGSKA (reference sequence). The CDR3 is made up of 13 amino acids. The DNA of the CDR3 is TGCAGTGCTATGCAGGGATCTGGAAACACCATATATTTT. Encoded protein: CSAMQGSGNTIYF.

The chain links TRBV4-1 to TRBJ1-1, with a tentative D call TRBD1 (6 bases). This CDR3 is built from 14 residues. The germline V gene encodes CDR1 MGHRA and CDR2 YSYEKL. V lost 1 base, J lost 4 bases, and 10 bases lay in between. CDR3 sequence reads: CASSQVAGATEAFF. The CDR3 coding sequence is TGCGCCAGCAGCCAAGTAGCGGGGGCCACTGAAGCTTTCTTT.

This clonotype was observed a few times. The chain uses TRBV4-2 and TRBJ2-3; D call uncertain. The CDR3 runs to 15 residues. CDR1 is LGHNA, CDR2 YNFKEQ, per germline. V shed 3 bases and J shed 1 base, with 11 bases lying between them. The CDR3 spells CASSHQRPRTDTQYF. CDR3 DNA: TGTGCCAGCAGCCACCAGAGACCGCGCACAGATACGCAGTATTTT.

V and J are TRBV7-3 and TRBJ2-6, with 7 bases lining up with TRBD2. The CDR3 has 17 residues. Germline loops: CDR1 SGHTA, CDR2 FQGTGA. Unmatched junction bases numbered 7, after V lost 5 bases and J lost 0 bases. CDR3 in DNA: TGTGCCAGCAGCCGGGCGGGAGTCGGCTCTGGGGCCAACGTCCTGACTTTC. Translation gives CASSRAGVGSGANVLTF.

This clonotype has only one observation. The chain combines TRBV28 with TRBJ1-1; 9 bases fit TRBD1. V lost 9 bases to trimming and J lost 5 bases; unmatched junction nucleotides: 7. The CDR3 is 13 amino acids. Looked up from germline, CDR1 is MDHEN and CDR2 is SYDVKM. The CDR3 is CASLNRGPTEAFF. The CDR3 bases are TGTGCCAGTCTTAACAGGGGGCCGACTGAAGCTTTCTTT.

The chain combines TRBV9 with TRBJ2-7, with D uncertain. The V end lost 6 bases, the J end lost 0 bases, and 13 bases lay between the germline ends. Germline values: CDR1 SGDLS, CDR2 YYNGEE. The CDR3 covers 14 residues. The CDR3 spells CASTASAGSYEQYF. CDR3 coding DNA: TGTGCCAGCACCGCTTCGGCAGGCTCCTACGAGCAGTACTTC.

This clonotype was observed a handful of times. The CDR3 DNA sequence: TGTGCCAGCAGTTACCCTGAAAGGGCGGCTAGCAATCAGCCCCAGCATTTT. Protein product: CASSYPERAASNQPQHF. The chain is built from TRBV6-6 and TRBJ1-5; the D is unclear. Germline V gives CDR1 MNHNY, CDR2 SVGAGI (reference sequence). The CDR3 length is 17 residues. The V and J ends lost 2 bases and 0 bases respectively, with 14 bases between them.

The table lists this clonotype with a few counts. The chain has TRBV7-9 and TRBJ2-5; a weak D match, TRBD2 (7 bases). CDR3 size: 17 residues. The ends were cut back, 5 bases at V and 5 bases at J, with 24 bases in the middle. Per germline, CDR1 SEHNR and CDR2 FQNEAQ (reference sequence). The CDR3 DNA reads as TGTGCCAGCAGCCCACGGGTGTGGGGGGGCCAGTTGGAGACCCAGTACTTC. This sequence encodes CASSPRVWGGQLETQYF.